This TCR beta chain was identified in a study of Tregs in tolerant kidney transplant recipients. Method: immunoSEQ multiplex PCR; TCRdb's copy keeps in-frame clones and lacks some. The sample comprises some 250,000 clones, approximately 84% of which are singletons, and around 0.68% rests with the top ten. The germline CDR1 and CDR2 sequences are MNHNY and SVGAGI (reference sequence). The CDR3 totals 14 residues. Germline trimming cut 4 bases from V and 2 bases from J; bases unmatched to any gene: 5. The chain links TRBV6-6 to TRBJ2-7; 7 bases are a match to TRBD1. The sample taken for sequencing was CD4+ T cells from blood. The sequence was collected from a human donor in good health. The CDR3 reads CASSFRDSPYEQYF. CDR3 nucleotides: TGTGCCAGCAGTTTCCGGGACAGCCCCTACGAGCAGTACTTC.